This is a list of T cell receptor beta chains from one sample in a study of blood T cell repertoires in COVID-19. Sequencing used immunoSEQ multiplex PCR; TCRdb keeps in-frame clones, though not all of them. The sample comprises roughly 250,000 clones, about 90% of which are singletons, and approximately 2% rests with the top ten. Sequencing was carried out using PBMCs or T cells enriched from blood (not recorded which). These TCRs come from a woman aged 18-29 years who had recovered from COVID-19. The CDR3 runs from the conserved cysteine through the conserved F or W. A D gene is named only where the DNA matches it firmly. Clone sizes are given selectively: once, few, many, or a class where the clone is expanded.

size,V,D,J,length,CDR3,DNA
-,TRBV6-5,-,TRBJ1-2,13,CASSYSGGYGYTF,TGTGCCAGCAGTTACTCCGGCGGCTATGGCTACACCTTC
-,TRBV4-1,TRBD1,TRBJ2-1,14,CASNSGTGVNEQFF,TGCGCCAGCAACTCAGGGACAGGGGTCAATGAGCAGTTCTTC
-,TRBV20-1,TRBD1,TRBJ2-7,14,CSASGTGGFYEQYF,TGCAGTGCTAGTGGGACAGGGGGCTTCTACGAGCAGTACTTC
once,TRBV15,-,TRBJ1-1,17,CATSRNYRVWVNTEAFF,TGTGCCACCAGCAGAAATTACAGGGTATGGGTGAACACTGAAGCTTTCTTT
-,TRBV5-5,-,TRBJ1-3,16,CASSSGWGLSGNTIYF,TGTGCCAGCAGCTCGGGGTGGGGGCTGTCTGGAAACACCATATATTTT
-,TRBV11-3,TRBD1,TRBJ1-1,13,CASKVSGGTEAFF,TGTGCCAGCAAGGTATCAGGGGGCACTGAAGCTTTCTTT
-,TRBV6-1,-,TRBJ1-2,17,CASSEQTSQGGYYGYTF,TGTGCCAGCAGTGAACAAACCTCCCAGGGAGGCTACTATGGCTACACCTTC
-,TRBV13,TRBD2,TRBJ2-2,16,CASSYSGNHWTGELFF,TGTGCCAGCAGCTATAGCGGGAATCATTGGACCGGGGAGCTGTTTTTT
-,TRBV15,-,TRBJ2-7,16,CATSRERDLRIYEQYF,TGTGCCACCAGCAGAGAAAGGGACTTACGTATCTACGAGCAGTACTTC
-,TRBV27,-,TRBJ1-2,14,CASRSTRGGYGYTF,TGTGCCAGCAGATCTACCCGGGGGGGCTATGGCTACACCTTC
-,TRBV5-1,TRBD1,TRBJ1-2,15,CASSLSGTGGYGYTF,TGCGCCAGCAGTCTCTCCGGGACAGGGGGCTATGGCTACACCTTC
-,TRBV27,-,TRBJ2-7,15,CASSLGMSGAYEQYF,TGTGCCAGCAGTTTAGGAATGTCAGGGGCCTACGAGCAGTACTTC
once,TRBV7-9,-,TRBJ1-5,15,CASSLGHHSNQPQHF,TGTGCCAGCAGCCTGGGGCATCATAGCAATCAGCCCCAGCATTTT
-,TRBV4-2,-,TRBJ2-1,17,CASSQNGRVSSYNEQFF,TGTGCCAGCAGCCAAAACGGGCGGGTGAGCTCCTACAATGAGCAGTTCTTC
-,TRBV2,-,TRBJ1-1,14,CASTNTGEYTEAFF,TGTGCCAGCACAAATACTGGGGAGTACACTGAAGCTTTCTTT
few,TRBV28,TRBD1,TRBJ1-4,16,CASSLFGTGFYEKLFF,TGTGCCAGCAGTTTATTCGGGACAGGGTTCTATGAAAAACTGTTTTTT
once,TRBV5-1,TRBD1,TRBJ1-2,16,CASSLDLTGGLSGYTF,TGCGCCAGCAGTTTGGACTTGACAGGGGGACTAAGCGGCTACACCTTC
-,TRBV5-4,-,TRBJ2-3,13,CASSSGLRDTQYF,TGTGCCAGCAGCTCGGGGTTACGAGATACGCAGTATTTT
-,TRBV24-1,TRBD1,TRBJ2-4,17,CATSDQDRFEAKNIQYF,TGTGCCACCAGTGACCAGGACAGGTTCGAGGCCAAAAACATTCAGTACTTC
-,TRBV7-6,TRBD1,TRBJ2-1,15,CASTGGQGTYNEQFF,TGTGCCAGCACAGGGGGACAGGGCACCTACAATGAGCAGTTCTTC
-,TRBV7-9,-,TRBJ1-5,13,CASSLGTQQPQHF,TGTGCCAGCAGCTTAGGCACCCAGCAGCCCCAGCATTTT
once,TRBV5-1,TRBD2,TRBJ2-5,16,CASSDPSGGSQETQYF,TGCGCCAGCAGCGATCCTAGCGGGGGGAGCCAAGAGACCCAGTACTTC
-,TRBV7-9,-,TRBJ1-5,16,CASSLAGEGSNQPQHF,TGTGCCAGCAGCTTAGCTGGGGAGGGGAGCAATCAGCCCCAGCATTTT
few,TRBV6-2/TRBV6-3,-,TRBJ1-2,14,CASSSGEGYYGYTF,TGTGCCAGCAGTTCGGGAGAAGGATACTATGGCTACACCTTC
-,TRBV27,TRBD1,TRBJ1-3,16,CANPDRVALGGNTIYF,TGTGCCAACCCCGACAGGGTTGCTCTAGGCGGAAACACCATATATTTT